These 7 T cell receptor beta chains were sequenced from one sample in a study of cytomegalovirus exposure and HLA in healthy donors (TCRdb year 2017). The library was obtained by the immunoSEQ multiplex PCR assay. For the multiplex PCR, a mixture combining 60 forward primers for TCR Vbeta segments and 13 reverse primers for TCR Jbeta segments was used. What TCRdb holds here is the immuneACCESS table cut down to in-frame rearrangements. Part of the clones is not present; checked against another copy, under half of the missing clones reflect an unresolved V gene, and the others are unexplained. In all, the sample holds around 150,000 clones, and just under 80% of those were seen once. Approximately 9.8% of the sample is held by the ten biggest clonotypes. Sequencing used PBMCs. These receptors all stem from a man between 18 and 29 years old in good health and CMV-seropositive.

The rearrangement joins TRBV4-1 to TRBJ2-5, with a tentative D call TRBD1 (6 bases). Per the germline V gene, CDR1 is MGHRA and CDR2 is YSYEKL. The CDR3 is made up of 14 amino acids. V lost 3 bases and J 3 bases, leaving 11 bases between the germline ends. Here the CDR3 DNA reads TGCGCCAGCAGCCACGGACAGAAGGAAGAGACCCAGTACTTC. It encodes CASSHGQKEETQYF.

The chain couples TRBV7-9 to TRBJ2-3; 8 bases are shared with TRBD2. CDR1 and CDR2 (germline): SEHNR, FQNEAQ (reference sequence). The CDR3 loop spans 19 amino acids. With V trimmed by 7 bases and J by 1 base, 19 bases remained unmatched. The CDR3 here is CASTEKGLVGGRGTDTQYF. In nucleotides, the CDR3 is TGTGCCAGCACCGAGAAGGGACTAGTGGGGGGTAGAGGCACAGATACGCAGTATTTT.

The chain employs TRBV9 and TRBJ1-2; D might be TRBD1 (6 bases). Per the germline V gene, CDR1 is SGDLS and CDR2 is YYNGEE. V was cut by 3 bases and J by 5 bases, with 17 bases left in between. The CDR3 is 15 amino acids. CDR3 residues: CASSATGHPGYGYTF. In DNA, the CDR3 is TGTGCCAGCAGCGCCACGGGACACCCAGGATATGGCTACACCTTC.

The chain couples TRBV5-1 to TRBJ1-1; D might be TRBD1 (6 bases). There are 13 residues in the CDR3. V lost 3 bases and J 2 bases, leaving 8 bases between the germline ends. CDR1 and CDR2 from the germline V gene are SGHRS and YFSETQ. The CDR3: CASSSQGNTEAFF. Written as DNA, the CDR3 is TGCGCCAGCAGCTCACAGGGAAACACTGAAGCTTTCTTT.

V is TRBV4-3 and J is TRBJ2-1; the D is unclear. Per the germline V gene, CDR1 is LGHNA and CDR2 is YSLEER. This CDR3 spans 13 amino acids. V lost 5 bases and J 9 bases, leaving 14 bases between the germline ends. CDR3 sequence reads: CASSVIALGEQFF. The CDR3 region has the DNA TGCGCCAGCAGCGTAATTGCCCTCGGTGAGCAGTTCTTC.

The chain employs TRBV11-3 and TRBJ2-5; 7 nucleotides align to TRBD2. J gave up 2 bases and V 1 base, and 7 bases lay outside the gene matches. This CDR3 has 16 amino acids. In germline, CDR1 is SGHNT, CDR2 YENEEA. The CDR3 protein is CASSLGGLEIQETQYF. The CDR3, as DNA: TGTGCCAGCAGCTTAGGCGGACTAGAGATTCAAGAGACCCAGTACTTC.

This clone has a single count. CDR3: CASSIIDRDYGYTF. CDR3 nucleotides: TGTGCCAGTAGTATCATTGACAGAGACTATGGCTACACCTTC. V and J are TRBV19 and TRBJ1-2, with D possibly being TRBD1 (5 bases). Trimming removed 3 bases from V and 3 bases from J, with 11 bases in between. Looked up from germline, CDR1 is LNHDA and CDR2 is SQIVND (reference sequence). This CDR3 spans 14 amino acids.